Given below is one T cell receptor beta chain in context. The CDR3 loop spans 18 amino acids. Trimming took 3 bases from V and 2 from J, leaving 21 bases between them. Looked up from germline, CDR1 is SGHNT and CDR2 is YYREEE (reference sequence). Authors' data handling: Estimation of nucleated cell counts was performed using reference gene primer amplification. Sequencing used immunoSEQ multiplex PCR; TCRdb keeps in-frame clones, though not all of them. V, J and clone size are taken as reported in that table, and D and trimming were inferred from the DNA itself. The profile covers approximately 110,000 clones, with roughly 79% appearing a single time and under 40% taken by the ten largest. The entry originates in a study of blood T cell repertoires in COVID-19. Study context: T cells, B-cell-depleted T cells, or PBMCs provided the cDNA or gDNA that served as material.

The rearrangement uses TRBV5-4 and TRBJ2-1; the D gene is possibly TRBD1 (6 bases). The sequenced sample consisted of peripheral blood. This clonotype was sampled from a man of 80 years or more with acute or convalescent COVID-19. The CDR3 region has the DNA TGTGCCAGCAGCTCGGGAAGAGTCACAGGGAGTCCCTACAATGAGCAGTTCTTC. It specifies CASSSGRVTGSPYNEQFF.